This T cell receptor beta chain was captured in a study of cytomegalovirus exposure and HLA in healthy donors. At the level of the study: Early released data comprised some 85 million unique TCRs from HLA-typed donors.

Study conclusions and caveats: For TCR beta chains, V- and J-gene trimming was later linked to a missense DCLRE1C variant. DRB1 had the most TCR associations and HLA-C the fewest, a later analysis found, with rates varying by HLA locus.

The junction had 7 bases not matched to a gene; V was cut back by 1 base and J by 9 bases. The CDR3 extends over 15 amino acids. Per germline, CDR1 LNHNV and CDR2 YYDKDF (reference sequence). Researchers ran the PCR with 60 Vbeta and 13 Jbeta primers. Clones were read by immunoSEQ multiplex PCR, and TCRdb kept only the in-frame ones, dropping some. The sample consists of around 230,000 clones, over 60% of them appearing once. Regarding this clone: What it binds is not known.

The sequencing sample was made of PBMCs. The chain uses TRBV15 and TRBJ2-1; 9 positions agree with TRBD2. This receptor was taken from a male donor in good health and CMV-seronegative. CDR3 in amino acids: CATSRGGLAGFEQFF. Here the CDR3 DNA reads TGTGCCACCAGCAGAGGGGGCCTAGCGGGGTTTGAGCAGTTCTTC. The complete variable domain, with remaining parts taken from reference TRBV15 and TRBJ2-1, reads DAMVIQNPRYQVTQFGKPVTLSCSQTLNHNVMYWYQQKSSQAPKLLFHYYDKDFNNEADTPDNFQSRRPNTSFCFLDIRSPGLGDTAMYLCATSRGGLAGFEQFFGPGTRLTVL.